This T cell receptor beta chain came from a study of beta chain features in type 1 diabetes. Study at large: Age and gender were similar between patients and healthy donors, as were cell yields.

Expressed TCRB transcripts got sequenced, as all isolated RNA was reverse transcribed. Each sample of naive, central memory or regulatory T cells had, on average, around 3.5 million reads. Some clones are missing from TCRdb's copy, which holds only in-frame ones; the method was immunoSEQ multiplex PCR. Found here are about 150,000 clones, 10% of them singletons; the top ten hold around 0.5%. Germline CDR1 SQVTM, CDR2 ANQGSEA. With 7 bases clipped from V and 4 bases from J, the junction kept 14 bases outside the gene matches. This CDR3 is 16 amino acids long. Per donor, one heparinised blood draw averaged roughly 120 mL. Sorting based on CD45RO/CCR7/CD25/CD127/CD95/CD27 separated CD4+ naive, central memory, regulatory and stem cell-like memory cells. Comments on this clone: Its antigen remains unknown.

Overall study findings and caveats: People with Type 1 diabetes carried modestly yet significantly shorter TCRB CDR3s in all four CD4+ subsets.

V and J are TRBV29-1 and TRBJ2-3; 10 bases match TRBD2. The material sequenced was central memory CD4+ T cells from blood. This receptor was identified in a man aged 25 to 40 with type 1 diabetes. The CDR3 loop reads CSAPRSSGSRPDTQYF. CDR3 DNA: TGCAGCGCCCCTAGGTCTAGCGGGAGTAGACCAGATACGCAGTATTTT.